The clone carrying this T cell receptor beta chain was seen only once. These data belong to a study of blood T cell repertoires in COVID-19. As for the study in general: The origin of the acute and convalescent COVID-19 samples was the United States, Italy and Spain. The cDNA or gDNA used as material had been derived from T cells, B-cell-depleted T cells, or PBMCs.

The authors' processing: Reference gene primers were amplified, and this amplification served to estimate nucleated cell counts. Generated by immunoSEQ multiplex PCR, the TCRdb table keeps only in-frame clones and is missing some. That table supplies the V and J calls and clone size; D and trimming were determined from the DNA. The sample yields 150,000 to 200,000 clones, roughly 90% seen once. V lost 5 bases and J lost 3; bases outside the gene matches: 3. The CDR3 contains 13 residues. The sequencing sample was made of peripheral blood. V usage is TRBV12-3 or TRBV12-4 and J usage is TRBJ2-5, with 7 bases lining up with TRBD1. The TCR sequence derives from a man aged 40-55 years with acute or convalescent COVID-19. The CDR3, as DNA: TGTGCCAGCAGTCCCGGACAGGAAGAGACCCAGTACTTC. Residues: CASSPGQEETQYF.